This entry lists 23 T cell receptor beta chains sequenced from one sample in a study of blood T cell repertoires in COVID-19. Generated by immunoSEQ multiplex PCR, the TCRdb table keeps only in-frame clones and is missing some. The sample holds some 430,000 clones, roughly 91% seen once. The sequencing input was PBMCs or T cells enriched from blood (not recorded which). Every receptor here comes from a man younger than 35 who had recovered from COVID-19.

V gene TRBV25-1 combines with J gene TRBJ2-5, with no clear D. The CDR3 has 15 amino acids. The ends were cut back, 0 bases at V and 8 bases at J, with 16 bases in the middle. The germline CDR1 and CDR2 sequences are MGHDK and SYGVNS. The CDR3 DNA follows: TGTGCCAGCAGTGAATATTGCAGAACCAAGATTACCCAGTACTTC. This encodes CASSEYCRTKITQYF.

V gene TRBV28 combines with J gene TRBJ2-2, with D tentatively TRBD2 (5 bases). CDR1 MDHEN and CDR2 SYDVKM come from the germline V gene. CDR3 size: 13 residues. V was pared by 5 bases and J by 5 bases, with 9 bases between. The CDR3 coding sequence is TGTGCCAGCAGTCTCGGGGTAACCGGGGAGCTGTTTTTT. Its protein is CASSLGVTGELFF.

DNA for the CDR3: TGTGCCAGTGCCCAGGGGCAGAGCTCCTATAATTCACCCCTCCACTTT. Its translation: CASAQGQSSYNSPLHF. The J gene is TRBJ1-6, the V gene TRBV19, with D possibly matching TRBD1 (6 bases). Germline V gene data show CDR1 as LNHDA and CDR2 as SQIVND (reference sequence). The ends were cut back, 8 bases at V and 0 bases at J, with 14 bases in the middle. This CDR3 is 16 amino acids long.

CDR3 sequence: CASSLDPSGSLTNEKLFF. In DNA form, the CDR3 reads TGTGCCAGCAGCTTAGACCCGTCGGGGAGTTTAACTAATGAAAAACTGTTTTTT. The genes are TRBV7-8 and TRBJ1-4; D remains ambiguous. The CDR3 contains 18 residues. With 1 base removed from V and 1 base from J, the gap between germline ends came to 16 bases. The germline V gene encodes CDR1 SGHVS and CDR2 FQNEAQ. Using reference TRBV7-8 and TRBJ1-4 for the parts outside the CDR3, the full variable domain is GAGVSQSPRYKVAKRGQDVALRCDPISGHVSLFWYQQALGQGPEFLTYFQNEAQLDKSGLPSDRFFAERPEGSVSTLKIQRTQQEDSAVYLCASSLDPSGSLTNEKLFFGSGTQLSVL.

The chain couples TRBV27 to TRBJ1-5; tentative D call: TRBD1 (6 bases). The CDR3 is 16 amino acids. Germline V CDR1 and CDR2: MNHEY, SMNVEV (reference sequence). V shed 6 bases and J shed 5 bases, with 20 bases lying between them. The CDR3 bases are TGTGCCAGCAGAGGATTGGGGCGCCCAGGGGATCAGCCCCAGCATTTT. Amino acids: CASRGLGRPGDQPQHF.

The count of this clone is one. The chain recombines TRBV4-1 with TRBJ1-5; D ambiguous. The CDR3 extends over 15 amino acids. Germline CDR1 and CDR2: MGHRA and YSYEKL. Trimming cost V 2 bases and J 3 bases, with 11 bases left between them. The CDR3 nucleotides are TGCGCCAGCAGCCAACAGACGGGGTTCAATCAGCCCCAGCATTTT. Protein product: CASSQQTGFNQPQHF.

The rearrangement joins TRBV5-4 to TRBJ1-2; TRBD1 might be the D (5 bases). Germline CDR1 SGHNT, CDR2 YYREEE (reference sequence). There are 13 residues in the CDR3. Trimming shortened V by 5 bases and J by 12 bases, and 20 bases separated the two germline ends. Here the CDR3 reads CASRSSGVGGHTF. The CDR3 coding sequence is TGTGCCAGCAGGAGCTCGGGGGTTGGAGGCCACACCTTC.

The chain recombines TRBV18 with TRBJ1-4; no firm D call. V lost 2 bases and J 0 bases, leaving 10 bases between the germline ends. The CDR3 has 16 residues. Germline V CDR1 and CDR2: KGHSH, LQKENI. Written as DNA, the CDR3 is TGTGCCAGCTCACCAGAGTGGCAGGCAACTAATGAAAAACTGTTTTTT. Translated, it gives CASSPEWQATNEKLFF.

V usage is TRBV28 and J usage is TRBJ2-2, with D possibly matching TRBD2 (6 bases). CDR3 length: 16 amino acids. Germline CDR1 reads MDHEN; CDR2 reads SYDVKM. V shed 4 bases and J shed 4 bases, with 16 bases lying between them. DNA for the CDR3: TGTGCCAGCAGTTGGGAGACCCGGGAGACCACCGGGGAGCTGTTTTTT. It codes for CASSWETRETTGELFF.

The sample holds a few counts of this clone. The chain joins TRBV2 to TRBJ1-4, with D hard to call. CDR1 and CDR2 (germline): SNHLY, FYNNEI. CDR3 length: 11 amino acids. Deletions cut 7 bases from V and 6 bases from J, with 6 bases between. CDR3 region: CASNSYEKLFF. The DNA for the CDR3 is TGTGCCAGCAACTCCTATGAAAAACTGTTTTTT.

V gene TRBV2 combines with J gene TRBJ2-3; TRBD1 matches 9 bases. CDR1 and CDR2 from the germline V gene are SNHLY and FYNNEI. Losses at the gene ends were 7 bases for V and 2 bases for J; bases not matched to a gene: 7. The CDR3 length is 15 residues. In nucleotides, the CDR3 is TGTGCCAGCACTGATCGGGACAGGGACACAGATACGCAGTATTTT. This sequence encodes CASTDRDRDTDTQYF.

The V call is TRBV2, the J call TRBJ2-5; perhaps TRBD1 as D (5 bases). Germline values: CDR1 SNHLY, CDR2 FYNNEI. V was cut by 6 bases and J by 1 base, with 15 bases left in between. The CDR3 extends over 15 amino acids. Written as DNA, the CDR3 is TGTGCCAGCAGGGCTCTAGGGGCGGTCCAAGAGACCCAGTACTTC. Protein: CASRALGAVQETQYF.

This clone was detected only once. This chain joins TRBV5-1 and TRBJ2-2, with 9 positions matching TRBD2. The V segment lost 0 bases and the J segment 4 bases; nucleotides outside the gene matches: 4. The germline gives CDR1 SGHRS, CDR2 YFSETQ. This CDR3 spans 16 amino acids. This CDR3 reads CASSLASSGITGELFF. DNA of the CDR3: TGCGCCAGCAGCTTGGCCTCTAGCGGGATCACCGGGGAGCTGTTTTTT.

This chain's CDR3 is CASSIGVVEKLFF. CDR3 in DNA: TGTGCCAGCAGTATAGGGGTGGTTGAAAAACTGTTTTTT. The chain recombines TRBV6-5 with TRBJ1-4; tentative D call: TRBD1 (5 bases). CDR3 length: 13 residues. The germline CDR1 and CDR2 sequences are MNHEY and SVGAGI. The V end was cut by 5 bases, the J end by 7 bases, with 11 bases between.

This chain joins TRBV6-5 and TRBJ1-6; D unclear. CDR1 and CDR2 (germline): MNHEY, SVGAGI. The CDR3 length is 12 residues. The V and J ends lost 6 bases and 8 bases respectively, with 8 bases between them. CDR3 loop: CASRRGDSPLHF. The CDR3 DNA reads as TGTGCCAGCAGACGGGGAGATTCACCCCTCCACTTT.

This rearrangement joins TRBV12-3 or TRBV12-4 to TRBJ1-4; TRBD1 is a possible D gene (5 bases). The V end was cut by 3 bases, the J end by 11 bases, with 7 bases between. The CDR3 is made up of 11 amino acids. CDR3 nucleotide sequence: TGTGCCAGCAGTTTGACAGATAAACTGTTTTTT. Translation gives CASSLTDKLFF.

The V call is TRBV3-1 (or the pseudogene TRBV3-2), the J call TRBJ1-1; 9 positions agree with TRBD1. The germline V gene has CDR1 LGHDT and CDR2 YNNKEL (reference sequence). Losses at the gene ends were 1 base for V and 1 base for J; bases not matched to a gene: 4. The CDR3 runs 16 residues. In nucleotides, the CDR3 is TGTGCCAGCAGCCAAGGGGACAGGGACTGGAACACTGAAGCTTTCTTT. Encoded protein: CASSQGDRDWNTEAFF.

The gene calls are TRBV15 and TRBJ1-1; 7 bases align to TRBD1. This CDR3 contains 15 residues. V lost 3 bases to trimming and J lost 2 bases; unmatched junction nucleotides: 6. Germline V CDR1 and CDR2: LNHNV, YYDKDF (reference sequence). Here the CDR3 DNA reads TGTGCCACCAGCAGTAGACAGGGAGGAAACACTGAAGCTTTCTTT. Protein product: CATSSRQGGNTEAFF.

This clone has a single count. The CDR3 DNA reads as TGTGCCAGCAGCGTTATAGCGGGAGGACGCACAGATACGCAGTATTTT. Translation: CASSVIAGGRTDTQYF. J is TRBJ2-3 and V is TRBV9, with 10 bases lining up with TRBD2. V was pared by 2 bases and J by 1 base, with 4 bases of the junction left unmatched. Germline V gives CDR1 SGDLS, CDR2 YYNGEE. The CDR3 is 16 residues long.

CDR3 region: CSATGPQETQYF. The CDR3 nucleotides are TGCAGCGCAACCGGTCCCCAAGAGACCCAGTACTTC. The chain is built from TRBV29-1 and TRBJ2-5; D not resolved. CDR1 SQVTM and CDR2 ANQGSEA come from the germline V gene. The germline V and J ends were trimmed by 7 bases and 1 base, with 10 bases remaining between them. This CDR3 has 12 amino acids.

V and J are TRBV10-3 and TRBJ2-1, with TRBD1 identical over 12 bases. Germline CDR1 ENHRY, CDR2 SYGVKD. The CDR3 contains 14 residues. The ends lost 6 bases at V and 8 bases at J; junction bases unmatched: 5. The CDR3 region has the DNA TGTGCCATCAGCCCCGGGACAGGGGGCGATGAGCAGTTCTTC. Its protein is CAISPGTGGDEQFF.

The chain combines TRBV3-1 (or the pseudogene TRBV3-2) with TRBJ2-3; a weak D match, TRBD2 (6 bases). V was cut by 5 bases and J by 3 bases, with 18 bases left in between. Germline CDR1 LGHDT, CDR2 YNNKEL (reference sequence). This CDR3 is 16 amino acids long. The CDR3 DNA reads TGTGCCAGCAGCGACCGTAGCGGCCTCGGGACAGATACGCAGTATTTT. This encodes CASSDRSGLGTDTQYF.

This chain joins TRBV11-3 and TRBJ1-4; D might be TRBD1 (6 bases). Trimming shortened V by 5 bases and J by 6 bases, and 22 bases separated the two germline ends. CDR1 and CDR2 from the germline V gene are SGHNT and YENEEA. The CDR3 totals 17 residues. The CDR3 reads CASSHPKGDLYDEKLFF. In nucleotides, the CDR3 is TGTGCCAGCAGCCACCCCAAGGGGGACCTTTACGATGAAAAACTGTTTTTT.